The sample holds many counts of the clone carrying this T cell receptor (beta chain). Mismatch with germline at one junction end may stem from a read error. This sample was included in a study of human T cells and chemical hapten exposure. TCRdb re-derived calls from the RACE reads in MiXCR, one entry per CDR3 protein. This table has approximately 400,000 distinct CDR3 sequences, roughly 4.8% appearing once. This CDR3 has 17 residues. The germline CDR1 and CDR2 sequences are DFQATT and SNEGSKA (reference sequence). Time point indicated: patch test 1, 2 weeks after DPC sensitization. As to treatment: therapeutic diphenylcyclopropenone sensitization with weekly scalp DPC.

Here the sequenced sample was whole blood, taken in connection with sensitization to the hapten diphenylcyclopropenone (DPC). The sequence was obtained from a woman aged 45 to 65 with alopecia areata. Some clones in this sample may be carry-over from other donors' samples. This sequence joins TRBV20-1 and TRBJ2-3; 11 bases agree with TRBD2. The CDR3 DNA reads TGCAGTGCGAGAGGGTATATGACTAGCGGGGGCACAGATACGCAGTATTTT. It is translated as CSARGYMTSGGTDTQYF.